The T cell receptor beta chain under discussion was sequenced for a study of blood T cell repertoires in COVID-19. About the research overall: T cells, B-cell-depleted T cells, or PBMCs supplied cDNA or gDNA.

Assay: immunoSEQ multiplex PCR; the TCRdb copy retains only in-frame clones and omits some. This sample carries about 44,000 clones, approximately 86% of them seen once, and the ten largest clones take 23%. The sequenced sample was peripheral blood. This sequence originates from an elderly woman in a cohort sampled during active or convalescent COVID-19.

CDR3 nucleotides: TGTGCCAGCAGCCAAGAGTATCGGGGAGAAACCTATAATTCACCCCTCCACTTT. Residues: CASSQEYRGETYNSPLHF. The rearrangement joins TRBV3-1 (or the pseudogene TRBV3-2) to TRBJ1-6; no reliable D call. The CDR3 loop spans 18 amino acids. The V end lost 0 bases, the J end lost 2 bases, and 14 bases lay between the germline ends. From germline, CDR1 is LGHDT and CDR2 YNNKEL (reference sequence).